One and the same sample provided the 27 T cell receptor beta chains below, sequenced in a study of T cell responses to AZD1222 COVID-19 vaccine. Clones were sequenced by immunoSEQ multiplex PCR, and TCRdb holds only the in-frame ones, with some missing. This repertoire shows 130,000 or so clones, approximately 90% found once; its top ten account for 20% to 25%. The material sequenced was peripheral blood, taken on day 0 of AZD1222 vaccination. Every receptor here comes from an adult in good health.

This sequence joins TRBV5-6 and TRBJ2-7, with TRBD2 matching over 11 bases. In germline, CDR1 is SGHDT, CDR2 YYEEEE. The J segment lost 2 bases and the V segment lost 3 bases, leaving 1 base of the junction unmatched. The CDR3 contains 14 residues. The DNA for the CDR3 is TGTGCCAGCAGCTATAGCGGGGGGGCCTACGAGCAGTACTTC. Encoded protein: CASSYSGGAYEQYF.

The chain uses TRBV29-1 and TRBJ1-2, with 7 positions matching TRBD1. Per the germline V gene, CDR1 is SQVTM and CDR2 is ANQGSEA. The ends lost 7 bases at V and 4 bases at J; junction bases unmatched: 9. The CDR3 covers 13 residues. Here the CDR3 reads CSATGVLSYGYTF. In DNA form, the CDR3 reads TGCAGCGCAACAGGGGTCCTTAGCTATGGCTACACCTTC.

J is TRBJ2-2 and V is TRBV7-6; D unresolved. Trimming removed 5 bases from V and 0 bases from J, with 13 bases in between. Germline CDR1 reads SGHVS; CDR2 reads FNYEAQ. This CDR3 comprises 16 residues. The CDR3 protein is CASSRMGGANTGELFF. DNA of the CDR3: TGTGCCAGCAGCCGAATGGGCGGAGCGAACACCGGGGAGCTGTTTTTT.

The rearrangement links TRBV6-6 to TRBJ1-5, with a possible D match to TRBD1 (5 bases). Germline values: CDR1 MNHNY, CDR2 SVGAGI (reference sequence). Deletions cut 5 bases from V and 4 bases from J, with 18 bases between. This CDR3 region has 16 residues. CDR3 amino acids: CASSARPDSLNQPQHF. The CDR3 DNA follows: TGTGCCAGCAGTGCTCGACCCGACAGCTTAAATCAGCCCCAGCATTTT.

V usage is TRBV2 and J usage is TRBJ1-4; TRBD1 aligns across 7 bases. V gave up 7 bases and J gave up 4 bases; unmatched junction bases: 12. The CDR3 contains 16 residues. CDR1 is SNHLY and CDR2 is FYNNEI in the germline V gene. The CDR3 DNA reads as TGTGCCAGCACCCCGGGACAGCGAATTTTTAATGAAAAACTGTTTTTT. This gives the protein CASTPGQRIFNEKLFF.

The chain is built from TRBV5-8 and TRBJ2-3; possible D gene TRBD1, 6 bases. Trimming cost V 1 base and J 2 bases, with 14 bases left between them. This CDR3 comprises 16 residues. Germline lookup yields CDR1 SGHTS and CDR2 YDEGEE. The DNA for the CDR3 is TGTGCCAGCAGCTTGAGAGTAGGGGGTATCACAGATACGCAGTATTTT. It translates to CASSLRVGGITDTQYF.

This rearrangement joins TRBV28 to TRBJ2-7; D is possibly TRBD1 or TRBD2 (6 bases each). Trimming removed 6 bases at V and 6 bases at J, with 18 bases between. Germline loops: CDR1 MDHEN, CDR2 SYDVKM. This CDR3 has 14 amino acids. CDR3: CASRIQWGATEQYF. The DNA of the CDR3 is TGTGCCAGCAGGATACAGTGGGGGGCTACCGAGCAGTACTTC.

The CDR3 sequence: CASSFAGPNSPLHF. CDR3 DNA: TGTGCCAGCAGCTTTGCGGGGCCGAATTCACCCCTCCACTTT. The chain recombines TRBV7-6 with TRBJ1-6, with D tentatively TRBD1 (5 bases). V dropped 3 bases and J dropped 7 bases, with 10 bases sitting between them. The CDR3 has 14 amino acids. Germline V CDR1 and CDR2: SGHVS, FNYEAQ.

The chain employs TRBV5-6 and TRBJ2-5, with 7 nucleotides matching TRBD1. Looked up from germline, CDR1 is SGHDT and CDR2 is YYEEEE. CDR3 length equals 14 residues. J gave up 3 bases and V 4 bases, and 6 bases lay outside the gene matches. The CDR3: CASSRDREEETQYF. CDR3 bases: TGTGCCAGCAGCAGAGACAGGGAAGAAGAGACCCAGTACTTC.

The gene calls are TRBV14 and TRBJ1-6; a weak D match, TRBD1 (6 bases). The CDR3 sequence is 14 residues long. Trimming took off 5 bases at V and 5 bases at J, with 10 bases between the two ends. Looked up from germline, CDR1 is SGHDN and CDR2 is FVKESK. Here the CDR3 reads CASSNRANNSPLHF. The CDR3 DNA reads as TGTGCCAGCAGCAACAGGGCCAATAATTCACCCCTCCACTTT.

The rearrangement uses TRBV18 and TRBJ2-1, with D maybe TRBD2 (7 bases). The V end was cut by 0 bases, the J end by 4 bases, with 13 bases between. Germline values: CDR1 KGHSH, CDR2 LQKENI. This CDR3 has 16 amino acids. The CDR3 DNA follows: TGTGCCAGCTCACCACCGGTAGGGGGGGCATACAATGAGCAGTTCTTC. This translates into CASSPPVGGAYNEQFF.

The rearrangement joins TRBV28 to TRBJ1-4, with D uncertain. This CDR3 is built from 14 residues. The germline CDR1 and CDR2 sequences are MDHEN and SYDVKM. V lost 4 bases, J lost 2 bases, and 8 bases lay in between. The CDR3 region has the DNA TGTGCCAGCAGTTACTCAGGCACTAATGAAAAACTGTTTTTT. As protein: CASSYSGTNEKLFF.

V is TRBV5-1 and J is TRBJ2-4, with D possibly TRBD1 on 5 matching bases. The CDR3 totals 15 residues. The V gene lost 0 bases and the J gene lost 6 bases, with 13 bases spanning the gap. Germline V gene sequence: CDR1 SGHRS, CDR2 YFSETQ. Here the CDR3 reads CASSLVQGRANIQYF. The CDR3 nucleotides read TGCGCCAGCAGCTTGGTCCAGGGTCGGGCAAACATTCAGTACTTC.

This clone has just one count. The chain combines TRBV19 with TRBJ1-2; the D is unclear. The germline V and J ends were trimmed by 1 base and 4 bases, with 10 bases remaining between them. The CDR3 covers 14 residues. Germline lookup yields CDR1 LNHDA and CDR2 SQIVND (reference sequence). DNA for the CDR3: TGTGCCAGTAGTATAGCGGAAAGGAGCTATGGCTACACCTTC. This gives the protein CASSIAERSYGYTF.

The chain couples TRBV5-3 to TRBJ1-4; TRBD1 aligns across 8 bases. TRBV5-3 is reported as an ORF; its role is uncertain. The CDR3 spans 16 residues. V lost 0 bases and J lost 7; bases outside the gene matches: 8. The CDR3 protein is CARSLALQGGREKLFF. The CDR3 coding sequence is TGTGCCAGAAGCTTGGCCTTACAGGGGGGACGTGAAAAACTGTTTTTT.

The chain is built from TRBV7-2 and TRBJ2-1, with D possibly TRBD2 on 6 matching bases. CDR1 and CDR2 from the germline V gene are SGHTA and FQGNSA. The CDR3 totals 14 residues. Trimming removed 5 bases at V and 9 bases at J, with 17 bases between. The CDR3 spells CASSLREPRGEQFF. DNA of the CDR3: TGTGCCAGCAGCCTACGGGAGCCAAGAGGTGAGCAGTTCTTC.

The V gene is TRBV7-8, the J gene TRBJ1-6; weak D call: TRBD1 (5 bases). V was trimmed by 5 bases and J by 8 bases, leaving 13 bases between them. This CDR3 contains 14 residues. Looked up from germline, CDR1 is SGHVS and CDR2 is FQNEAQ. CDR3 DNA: TGTGCCAGCAGCCCAACAGGTGGTGATTCACCCCTCCACTTT. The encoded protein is CASSPTGGDSPLHF.

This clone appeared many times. The chain's CDR3 is CASSQVGNEKLFF. The CDR3 DNA is TGCGCCAGCAGCCAAGTAGGAAATGAAAAACTGTTTTTT. The chain has TRBV4-1 and TRBJ1-4, with no clear D. This CDR3 contains 13 residues. Trimming removed 1 base from V and 5 bases from J, with 5 bases in between. CDR1 and CDR2 from the germline V gene are MGHRA and YSYEKL.

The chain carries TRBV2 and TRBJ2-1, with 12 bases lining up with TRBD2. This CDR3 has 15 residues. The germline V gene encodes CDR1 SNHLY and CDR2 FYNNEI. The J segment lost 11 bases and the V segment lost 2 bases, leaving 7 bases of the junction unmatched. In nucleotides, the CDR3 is TGTGCCAGCAGTGAAAGCCTAGCGGGGGGGCCGAAGCAGTTCTTC. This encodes CASSESLAGGPKQFF. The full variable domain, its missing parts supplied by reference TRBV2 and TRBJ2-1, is EPEVTQTPSHQVTQMGQEVILRCVPISNHLYFYWYRQILGQKVEFLVSFYNNEISEKSEIFDDQFSVERPDGSNFTLKIRSTKLEDSAMYFCASSESLAGGPKQFFGPGTRLTVL.

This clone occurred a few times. For the CDR3, the DNA is TGCAGCGTTTACACAGGGGGCACTGAAGCTTTCTTT. Protein: CSVYTGGTEAFF. This chain connects TRBV29-1 to TRBJ1-1; 8 positions agree with TRBD1. The germline V gene encodes CDR1 SQVTM and CDR2 ANQGSEA. This CDR3 contains 12 residues. Losses at the gene ends were 5 bases for V and 4 bases for J; bases not matched to a gene: 3. Variable domain in full (rest from reference TRBV29-1 and TRBJ1-1): SAVISQKPSRDICQRGTSLTIQCQVDSQVTMMFWYRQQPGQSLTLIATANQGSEATYESGFVIDKFPISRPNLTFSTLTVSNMSPEDSSIYLCSVYTGGTEAFFGQGTRLTVV.

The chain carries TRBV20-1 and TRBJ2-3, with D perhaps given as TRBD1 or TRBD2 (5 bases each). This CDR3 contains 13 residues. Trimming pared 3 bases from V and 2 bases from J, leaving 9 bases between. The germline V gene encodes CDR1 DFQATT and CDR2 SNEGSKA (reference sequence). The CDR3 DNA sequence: TGCAGTGCTAGTGAGGGGTCCACAGATACGCAGTATTTT. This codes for CSASEGSTDTQYF.

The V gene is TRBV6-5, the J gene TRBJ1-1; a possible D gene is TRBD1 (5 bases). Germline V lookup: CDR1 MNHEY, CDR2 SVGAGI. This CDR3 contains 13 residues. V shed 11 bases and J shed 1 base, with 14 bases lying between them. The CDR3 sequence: CAVVRATNTEAFF. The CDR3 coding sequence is TGTGCCGTCGTCAGGGCGACGAACACTGAAGCTTTCTTT.

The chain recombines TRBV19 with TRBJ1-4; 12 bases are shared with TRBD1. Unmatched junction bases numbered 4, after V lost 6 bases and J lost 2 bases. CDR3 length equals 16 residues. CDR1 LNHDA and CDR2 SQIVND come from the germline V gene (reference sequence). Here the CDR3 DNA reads TGTGCCAGTAGCACCGGGACAGGGGGCACTAATGAAAAACTGTTTTTT. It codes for CASSTGTGGTNEKLFF.

This chain's CDR3 is CATSRDRPDGRYF. The CDR3 DNA reads as TGTGCCACCAGCAGAGATAGGCCTGACGGGCGATACTTC. The chain is built from TRBV15 and TRBJ2-7; D is uncertain. Looked up from germline, CDR1 is LNHNV and CDR2 is YYDKDF (reference sequence). This CDR3 comprises 13 residues. Trimming left V 0 bases short and J 13 bases short, with 16 bases between. The full variable domain, in which reference TRBV15 and TRBJ2-7 provide the parts outside the CDR3, is DAMVIQNPRYQVTQFGKPVTLSCSQTLNHNVMYWYQQKSSQAPKLLFHYYDKDFNNEADTPDNFQSRRPNTSFCFLDIRSPGLGDTAMYLCATSRDRPDGRYFGPGTRLTVT.

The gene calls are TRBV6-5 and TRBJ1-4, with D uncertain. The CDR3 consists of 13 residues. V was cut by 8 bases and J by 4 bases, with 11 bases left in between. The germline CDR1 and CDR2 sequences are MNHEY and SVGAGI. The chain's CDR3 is CASGPLRNEKLFF. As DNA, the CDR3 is TGTGCCAGCGGCCCTCTACGTAATGAAAAACTGTTTTTT.

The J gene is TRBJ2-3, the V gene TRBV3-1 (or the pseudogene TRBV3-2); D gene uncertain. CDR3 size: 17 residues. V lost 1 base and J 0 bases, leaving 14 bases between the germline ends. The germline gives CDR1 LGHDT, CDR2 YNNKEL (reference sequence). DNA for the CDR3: TGTGCCAGCAGCCAAGTAGGCCTATCCTCTAGCACAGATACGCAGTATTTT. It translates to CASSQVGLSSSTDTQYF.

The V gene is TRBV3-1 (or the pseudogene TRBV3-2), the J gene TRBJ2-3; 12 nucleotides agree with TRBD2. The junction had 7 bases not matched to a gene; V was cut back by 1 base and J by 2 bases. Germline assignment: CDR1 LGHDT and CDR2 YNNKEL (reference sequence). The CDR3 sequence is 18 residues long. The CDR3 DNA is TGTGCCAGCAGCCAAGGGACTAGCGGGGTTATACTCACAGATACGCAGTATTTT. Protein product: CASSQGTSGVILTDTQYF.